At least ten counts were recorded for the clone carrying this T cell receptor beta chain. No antigen is known for it. TCR beta CDR3 regions were amplified from RNA transcripts. The HTBI set primed first-round TCR CDR3 RT-PCR. One entry per CDR3 protein results from TCRdb running MiXCR on the multiplex PCR reads. The sample consists of approximately 400,000 distinct CDR3 sequences, roughly 13% of them appearing once. The data originate from a study of T cells in Graves' hyperthyroidism and ophthalmopathy. Study conclusions and caveats: Blood also carried most thyroid clonotypes expanded above 0.001.

Inclusion characteristics of ophthalmopathy patients comprised a Clinical Activity Score of at least 3, a NOSPECS grade of at least 4, and duration under 3 months. Germline-derived CDR1 and CDR2 are DFQATT and SNEGSKA (reference sequence). The CDR3 covers 13 residues. Trimming removed 3 bases at V and 0 bases at J, with 6 bases between. The receptor was isolated from a man in his fifties or sixties with Graves' ophthalmopathy. This chain uses TRBV20-1 with TRBJ1-3; D call uncertain. The specimen sequenced was blood. CDR3 loop: CSASDISGNTIYF. CDR3 coding DNA: TGCAGTGCTAGCGACATCTCTGGAAACACCATATATTTT.